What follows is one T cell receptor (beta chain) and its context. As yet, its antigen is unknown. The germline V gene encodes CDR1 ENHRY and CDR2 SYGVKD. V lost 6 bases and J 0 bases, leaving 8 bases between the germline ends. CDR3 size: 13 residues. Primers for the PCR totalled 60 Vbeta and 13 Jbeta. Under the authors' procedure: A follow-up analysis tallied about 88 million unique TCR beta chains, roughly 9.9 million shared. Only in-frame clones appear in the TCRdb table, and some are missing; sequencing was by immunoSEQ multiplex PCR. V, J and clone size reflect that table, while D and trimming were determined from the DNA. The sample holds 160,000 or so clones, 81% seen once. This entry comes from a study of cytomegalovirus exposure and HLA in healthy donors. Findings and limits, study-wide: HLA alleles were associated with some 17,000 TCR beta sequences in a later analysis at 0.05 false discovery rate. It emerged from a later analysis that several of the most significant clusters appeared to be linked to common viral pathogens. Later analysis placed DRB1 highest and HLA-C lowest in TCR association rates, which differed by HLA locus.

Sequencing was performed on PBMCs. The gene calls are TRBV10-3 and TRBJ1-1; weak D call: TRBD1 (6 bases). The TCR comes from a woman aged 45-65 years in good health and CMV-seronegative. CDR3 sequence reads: CAIRTGLNTEAFF. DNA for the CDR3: TGTGCCATCAGGACAGGCTTGAACACTGAAGCTTTCTTT.